This T cell receptor (beta chain) was captured in a study of identical twins. Per germline, CDR1 DFQATT and CDR2 SNEGSKA (reference sequence). CDR3 length: 17 residues. J was trimmed by 6 bases and V by 7 bases; bases with no gene match: 20. This clonotype was recorded a few times. Its antigen is unidentified. A universal primer site came from template switching; cDNA carried unique molecular identifiers. TCRdb fed the 5' RACE reads into MiXCR, producing one record per CDR3 protein. The sample includes around 370,000 distinct CDR3 sequences, about 10% of them seen just once. The study, taken as a whole, reports: Not following the same donors, the study drew its conclusions from cross-sectional statistical analysis.

The sequencing input was naive T cells sorted from blood. This TCR was sampled from a woman aged 50 to 60 in good health. This chain uses TRBV20-1 with TRBJ2-5; TRBD2 agrees at 10 bases. The CDR3 loop reads CSVAGTSGTSSPKTQYF. CDR3 nucleotides: TGCAGTGTCGCGGGCACTAGCGGGACCTCATCCCCTAAGACCCAGTACTTC.